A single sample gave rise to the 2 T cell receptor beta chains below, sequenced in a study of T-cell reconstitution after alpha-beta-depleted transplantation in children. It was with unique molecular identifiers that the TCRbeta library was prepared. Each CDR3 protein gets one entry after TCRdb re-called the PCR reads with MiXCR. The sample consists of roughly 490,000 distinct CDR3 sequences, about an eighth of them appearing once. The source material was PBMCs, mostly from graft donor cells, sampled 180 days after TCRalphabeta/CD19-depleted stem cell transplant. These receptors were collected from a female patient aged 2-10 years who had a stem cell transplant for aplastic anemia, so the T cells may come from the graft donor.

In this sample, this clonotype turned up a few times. For the CDR3, the DNA is TGTGCCATCAGTGAGTCGAATGATCCGGGCAATGAGCAGTTCTTC. Amino acids: CAISESNDPGNEQFF. The gene calls are TRBV10-3 and TRBJ2-1; D not resolved. Trimming took off 0 bases at V and 6 bases at J, with 12 bases between the two ends. Looked up from germline, CDR1 is ENHRY and CDR2 is SYGVKD. This CDR3 contains 15 residues.

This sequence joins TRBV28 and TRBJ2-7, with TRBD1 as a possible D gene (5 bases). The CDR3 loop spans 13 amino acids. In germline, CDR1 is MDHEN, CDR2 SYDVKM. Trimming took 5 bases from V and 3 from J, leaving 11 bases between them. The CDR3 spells CASSPGKGYEQYV. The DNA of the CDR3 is TGTGCCAGCAGTCCAGGGAAGGGCTACGAGCAGTACGTC.